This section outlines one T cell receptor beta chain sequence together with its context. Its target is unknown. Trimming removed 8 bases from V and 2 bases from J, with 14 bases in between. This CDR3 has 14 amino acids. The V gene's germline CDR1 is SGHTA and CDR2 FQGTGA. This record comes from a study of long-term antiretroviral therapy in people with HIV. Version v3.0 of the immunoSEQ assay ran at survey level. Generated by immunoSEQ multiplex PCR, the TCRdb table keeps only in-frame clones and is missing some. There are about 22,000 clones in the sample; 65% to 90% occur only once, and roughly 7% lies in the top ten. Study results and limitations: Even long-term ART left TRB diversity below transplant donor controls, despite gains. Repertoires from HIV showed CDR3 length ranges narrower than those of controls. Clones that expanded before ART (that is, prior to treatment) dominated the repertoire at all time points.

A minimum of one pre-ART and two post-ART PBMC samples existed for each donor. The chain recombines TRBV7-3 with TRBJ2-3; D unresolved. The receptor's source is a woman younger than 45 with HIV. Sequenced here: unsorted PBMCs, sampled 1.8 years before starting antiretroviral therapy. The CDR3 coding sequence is TGTGCCAGCGGCTCGGGCCCTCCCACAGATACGCAGTATTTT. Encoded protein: CASGSGPPTDTQYF.